This record looks at one TCR beta chain sequence and its context. The entry originates in a study of cytomegalovirus exposure and HLA in healthy donors. Looking at the study overall: Earlier findings included 117 million unique TCR beta sequences obtained from 170 million or so T cells.

The V gene's germline CDR1 is MDHEN and CDR2 SYDVKM. The CDR3 loop spans 15 amino acids. V trimming: 6 bases; J trimming: 2 bases; junction bases outside the gene matches: 7. The PCR was carried out with 60 Vbeta primers and 13 Jbeta primers. In the original analysis: It was a later analysis that counted roughly 80 million unique TCR beta chains, of which some 9.9 million were shared. The protocol was immunoSEQ multiplex PCR, while the TCRdb copy is restricted to in-frame clones and leaves out a portion. The V and J calls and clone size are taken from that table; D and trimming were inferred from the DNA. The sample has some 65,000 clones, around 68% seen once.

This clonotype originated in a woman aged 30 to 39 in good health and CMV-seronegative. The genes are TRBV28 and TRBJ1-3, with 7 nucleotides matching TRBD1. The sequenced material came from PBMCs. The chain's CDR3 is CASSVDRVAGNTIYF. The CDR3 DNA reads as TGTGCCAGCAGCGTTGACAGGGTTGCTGGAAACACCATATATTTT.